The 16 T cell receptor beta chains in this list originate from one sample, sequenced in a study of OX40 agonist ivuxolimab in advanced cancers. Receptor libraries were prepared by the immunoSEQ multiplex PCR assay. TCRdb took this table from immuneACCESS and kept in-frame rearrangements with V and J called. Such tables lack part of the clones; where checked against another copy, unresolved V genes explain under half of the gap, and the rest is unexplained. For this sample there are about 73,000 clones; approximately 89% appear just once. Of the sample, 0.6% to 0.8% falls within the top ten clones. Sequenced material: CD4+ or CD8+ T cells sorted from blood, taken in a trial of the OX40 agonist ivuxolimab. The receptors stem from an adult with an advanced solid tumor such as melanoma, head and neck, liver or kidney cancer.

V and J are TRBV6-5 and TRBJ2-7; no reliable D call. The CDR3 runs to 13 residues. The germline V gene encodes CDR1 MNHEY and CDR2 SVGAGI. Deletions cut 6 bases from V and 2 bases from J, with 11 bases between. CDR3 amino acids: CASSTGPTYEQYF. The CDR3, as DNA: TGTGCCAGCAGCACCGGGCCCACCTACGAGCAGTACTTC.

The chain joins TRBV19 to TRBJ1-5; 9 bases match TRBD1. The CDR3 has 17 amino acids. V lost 4 bases, J lost 2 bases, and 9 bases stayed unmatched. Germline-derived CDR1 and CDR2 are LNHDA and SQIVND (reference sequence). The CDR3 here is CASSRGQGVAGNQPQHF. The CDR3 DNA reads TGTGCCAGTAGTAGGGGACAGGGAGTGGCTGGCAATCAGCCCCAGCATTTT.

The table lists this clone with a count of one. The CDR3 here is CATYPRPGAITNYGYTF. The CDR3 coding sequence is TGTGCCACCTATCCGAGACCAGGGGCCATAACTAACTATGGCTACACCTTC. The V gene is TRBV27, the J gene TRBJ1-2; tentatively, D is TRBD1 (6 bases). The CDR3 loop spans 17 amino acids. V shed 10 bases and J shed 0 bases, with 24 bases lying between them. In germline, CDR1 is MNHEY, CDR2 SMNVEV (reference sequence).

The J gene is TRBJ1-2, the V gene TRBV6-1; a weak D match, TRBD1 (5 bases). Germline CDR1 reads MNHNS; CDR2 reads SASEGT. The CDR3 runs 14 residues. Trimming pared 6 bases from V and 0 bases from J, leaving 11 bases between. The DNA of the CDR3 is TGTGCCAGCAGGGCACGGGGCTCTAACTATGGCTACACCTTC. As protein: CASRARGSNYGYTF.

The V and J genes are TRBV9 and TRBJ1-4; 8 nucleotides match TRBD1. Germline CDR1 SGDLS, CDR2 YYNGEE. The CDR3 covers 16 residues. Unmatched junction bases numbered 11, after V lost 3 bases and J lost 7 bases. The CDR3 reads CASSGPGGRSAEKLFF. The CDR3 DNA reads as TGTGCCAGCAGCGGCCCAGGGGGCCGGAGTGCTGAAAAACTGTTTTTT.

The chain has TRBV28 and TRBJ1-5, with D maybe TRBD1 (6 bases). Germline V lookup: CDR1 MDHEN, CDR2 SYDVKM. Between the trimmed V and J ends, which lost 7 bases and 6 bases, there was a span of 16 bases. CDR3 length: 14 residues. The CDR3: CASTPGAGPQPQHF. CDR3 coding DNA: TGTGCCAGCACCCCGGGGGCAGGGCCTCAGCCCCAGCATTTT. The full variable domain, completed using reference TRBV28 and TRBJ1-5, is DVKVTQSSRYLVKRTGEKVFLECVQDMDHENMFWYRQDPGLGLRLIYFSYDVKMKEKGDIPEGYSVSREKKERFSLILESASTNQTSMYLCASTPGAGPQPQHFGDGTRLSIL.

V and J are TRBV28 and TRBJ1-1; D unclear. This CDR3 spans 13 amino acids. Germline V gene lookup returns CDR1 MDHEN and CDR2 SYDVKM. V was clipped by 7 bases and J by 6 bases, with 15 bases between them. DNA for the CDR3: TGTGCCAGCACCCGGGTGGGGAGGGCTGAAGCTTTCTTT. It codes for CASTRVGRAEAFF. The full variable domain, completed using reference TRBV28 and TRBJ1-1, is DVKVTQSSRYLVKRTGEKVFLECVQDMDHENMFWYRQDPGLGLRLIYFSYDVKMKEKGDIPEGYSVSREKKERFSLILESASTNQTSMYLCASTRVGRAEAFFGQGTRLTVV.

V gene TRBV7-2 combines with J gene TRBJ2-1; D could derive from TRBD1 or TRBD2 (6 bases each). Germline CDR1 is SGHTA and CDR2 is FQGNSA. The CDR3 is 14 amino acids. V gave up 5 bases and J gave up 5 bases, with 13 bases separating them. DNA of the CDR3: TGTGCCAGCAGCCCCGGTGGGGGGCACAATGAGCAGTTCTTC. Protein product: CASSPGGGHNEQFF.

The chain links TRBV9 to TRBJ2-2; TRBD1 is a possible D gene (5 bases). This CDR3 spans 16 amino acids. V shed 4 bases and J shed 3 bases, with 16 bases lying between them. The germline CDR1 and CDR2 sequences are SGDLS and YYNGEE. CDR3 in DNA: TGTGCCAGCAGCAAAGCCTGGGGCCGGGACACCGGGGAGCTGTTTTTT. Protein sequence: CASSKAWGRDTGELFF. Together with reference TRBV9 and TRBJ2-2, the CDR3 gives the full variable domain: DSGVTQTPKHLITATGQRVTLRCSPRSGDLSVYWYQQSLDQGLQFLIQYYNGEERAKGNILERFSAQQFPDLHSELNLSSLELGDSALYFCASSKAWGRDTGELFFGEGSRLTVL.

The genes are TRBV28 and TRBJ2-2; 10 nucleotides line up with TRBD2. Unmatched junction bases numbered 10, after V lost 6 bases and J lost 6 bases. CDR3 length equals 16 residues. Germline V CDR1 and CDR2: MDHEN, SYDVKM. The CDR3 loop is CASSTQKRGGPGELFF. CDR3 nucleotide sequence: TGTGCCAGCAGCACTCAGAAGCGGGGGGGCCCCGGGGAGCTGTTTTTT.

This chain uses TRBV28 with TRBJ1-1; D not resolved. The CDR3 length is 14 residues. Per germline, CDR1 MDHEN and CDR2 SYDVKM. The V and J ends lost 6 bases and 1 base respectively, with 12 bases between them. CDR3 nucleotide sequence: TGTGCCAGCAGCTTACCGGGTTGGAACACTGAAGCTTTCTTT. Its protein product is CASSLPGWNTEAFF.

This rearrangement joins TRBV30 to TRBJ2-4, with D possibly TRBD2 on 6 matching bases. Trimming pared 0 bases from V and 1 base from J, leaving 16 bases between. Germline V CDR1 and CDR2: GTSNPN, SVGIG (reference sequence). The CDR3 totals 17 residues. The CDR3: CAWSVLTSLGAKNIQYF. The CDR3 DNA sequence: TGTGCCTGGAGTGTCCTTACTAGCCTGGGGGCCAAAAACATTCAGTACTTC.

This chain links TRBV5-1 with TRBJ2-5; 10 positions match TRBD1. The CDR3 is made up of 15 amino acids. V was pared by 4 bases and J by 3 bases, with 6 bases of the junction left unmatched. Per the germline V gene, CDR1 is SGHRS and CDR2 is YFSETQ. This CDR3 reads CASSTSGTGEETQYF. The CDR3 DNA reads as TGCGCCAGCAGCACCTCCGGGACAGGGGAAGAGACCCAGTACTTC.

The V and J genes are TRBV30 and TRBJ2-7, with 15 bases aligning to TRBD2. The V gene end was trimmed by 0 bases and the J gene end by 6 bases; junction bases not matched to a gene: 9. The CDR3 is 17 amino acids. The germline CDR1 and CDR2 sequences are GTSNPN and SVGIG (reference sequence). The CDR3 coding sequence is TGTGCCTGGAGTGTAGTAGGACTAGCGGGAGGGCCGGTCGAGCAGTACTTC. The encoded protein is CAWSVVGLAGGPVEQYF.

V and J are TRBV5-4 and TRBJ2-1; D not certain. V lost 5 bases to trimming and J lost 5 bases, with 11 bases between them. Germline V gives CDR1 SGHNT, CDR2 YYREEE (reference sequence). The CDR3 is made up of 13 amino acids. In DNA, the CDR3 is TGTGCCAGCAGTCCCCCCAATAACAATGAGCAGTTCTTC. It yields the protein CASSPPNNNEQFF.

The chain links TRBV28 to TRBJ1-4; weak D call: TRBD1 (5 bases). Deletions cut 6 bases from V and 4 bases from J, with 12 bases between. CDR3 length: 14 amino acids. CDR1 and CDR2 (germline): MDHEN, SYDVKM. CDR3 DNA: TGTGCCAGCAGCTCGGGGACGGTTAATGAAAAACTGTTTTTT. Protein: CASSSGTVNEKLFF.